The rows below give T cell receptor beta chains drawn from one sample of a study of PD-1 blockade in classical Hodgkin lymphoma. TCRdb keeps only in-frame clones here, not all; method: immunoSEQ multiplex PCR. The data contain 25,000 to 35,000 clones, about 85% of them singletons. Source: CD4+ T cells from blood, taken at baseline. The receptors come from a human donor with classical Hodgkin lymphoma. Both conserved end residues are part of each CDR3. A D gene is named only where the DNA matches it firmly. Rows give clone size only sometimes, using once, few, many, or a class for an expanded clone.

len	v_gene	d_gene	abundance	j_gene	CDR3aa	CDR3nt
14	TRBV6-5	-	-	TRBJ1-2	CASRPPTGQGGYTF	TGTGCCAGCAGGCCTCCTACAGGGCAAGGAGGCTACACCTTC
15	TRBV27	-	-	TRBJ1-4	CASRGLGGGGEKLFF	TGTGCCAGCAGGGGTTTAGGGGGGGGCGGTGAAAAACTGTTTTTT
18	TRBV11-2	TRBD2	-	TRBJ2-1	CASSLVATGTRTYNEQFF	TGTGCCAGCAGCTTAGTGGCCACCGGGACTAGAACCTACAATGAGCAGTTCTTC
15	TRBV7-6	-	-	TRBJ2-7	CASSLKRRVRDEQYF	TGTGCCAGCAGCTTAAAGAGGAGGGTTCGGGACGAGCAGTACTTC
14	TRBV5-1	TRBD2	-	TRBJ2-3	CASSSGLDGDTQYF	TGCGCCAGCAGCAGTGGACTAGATGGAGATACGCAGTATTTT
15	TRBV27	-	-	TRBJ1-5	CASSSGGGIFQPQHF	TGTGCCAGCAGTTCCGGTGGGGGGATTTTTCAGCCCCAGCATTTT
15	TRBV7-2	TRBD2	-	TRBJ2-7	CASSLYAAGAYEQYF	TGTGCCAGCAGCTTATATGCAGCGGGAGCCTACGAGCAGTACTTC
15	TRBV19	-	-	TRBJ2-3	CASSMRGQYTDTQYF	TGTGCCAGTAGTATGCGGGGACAGTACACAGATACGCAGTATTTT
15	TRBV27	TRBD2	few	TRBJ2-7	CASSSGRAPSNEQYF	TGTGCCAGCAGTAGCGGGAGGGCCCCTTCGAACGAGCAGTACTTC
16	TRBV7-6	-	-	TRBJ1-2	CASSWSGYGIPYGYTF	TGTGCCAGCAGCTGGTCCGGGTATGGTATCCCATATGGCTACACCTTC
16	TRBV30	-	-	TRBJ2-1	CAWSVKGWSGYNEQFF	TGTGCCTGGAGTGTAAAGGGGTGGAGCGGTTACAATGAGCAGTTCTTC
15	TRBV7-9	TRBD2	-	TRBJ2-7	CASSLALAGAYEQYF	TGTGCCAGCAGCTTAGCTTTGGCGGGGGCCTACGAGCAGTACTTC
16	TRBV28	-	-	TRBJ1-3	CASSPPELVSGNTIYF	TGTGCCAGCAGCCCCCCCGAGCTGGTCTCTGGAAACACCATATATTTT
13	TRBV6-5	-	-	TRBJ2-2	CASTRGRTGELFF	TGTGCCAGCACGCGGGGGCGCACCGGGGAGCTGTTTTTT
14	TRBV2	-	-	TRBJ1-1	CASRDRQPAHEAFF	TGTGCCAGCAGGGATAGACAGCCGGCTCATGAAGCTTTCTTT
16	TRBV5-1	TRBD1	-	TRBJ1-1	CASSPGTGRAPAEAFF	TGCGCCAGCAGCCCCGGGACAGGGAGGGCTCCAGCTGAAGCTTTCTTT
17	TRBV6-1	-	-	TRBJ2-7	CASSEEPESGFDYEQYF	TGTGCCAGCAGTGAAGAGCCCGAGTCCGGGTTCGACTACGAGCAGTACTTC
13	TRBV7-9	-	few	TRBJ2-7	CASSLATPYEQYF	TGTGCCAGCAGCTTAGCGACTCCCTACGAGCAGTACTTC
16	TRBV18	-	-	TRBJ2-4	CASSPAGILAKNIQYF	TGTGCCAGCTCACCAGCTGGAATACTAGCCAAAAACATTCAGTACTTC
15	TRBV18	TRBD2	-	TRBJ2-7	CASSPSWDYSYEQYF	TGTGCCAGCTCACCAAGTTGGGACTATTCCTACGAGCAGTACTTC
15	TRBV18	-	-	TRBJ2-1	CASSPGEYSYNEQFF	TGTGCCAGCTCACCTGGGGAGTACTCCTACAATGAGCAGTTCTTC
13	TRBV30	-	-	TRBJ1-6	CACSGRINSPLHF	TGTGCCTGCTCGGGACGGATTAATTCACCCCTCCACTTT
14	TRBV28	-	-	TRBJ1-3	CASILGRLGNTIYF	TGTGCCAGCATCCTAGGGAGGCTCGGAAACACCATATATTTT
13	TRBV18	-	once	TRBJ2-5	CASSKDGQETQYF	TGTGCCAGCTCAAAGGACGGACAAGAGACCCAGTACTTC
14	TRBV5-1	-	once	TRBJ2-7	CASSLEVRGYEQYF	TGCGCCAGCAGCTTGGAGGTGAGGGGCTACGAGCAGTACTTC
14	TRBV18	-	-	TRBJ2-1	CASSFSQYNNEQFF	TGTGCCAGCTCCTTCAGTCAGTATAACAATGAGCAGTTCTTC
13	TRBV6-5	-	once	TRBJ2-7	CASSQSIYREQYF	TGTGCCAGCAGCCAATCAATTTATCGGGAGCAGTACTTC
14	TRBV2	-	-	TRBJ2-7	CASRVDRYSYEQYF	TGTGCCAGCAGGGTTGACAGATATTCCTACGAGCAGTACTTC
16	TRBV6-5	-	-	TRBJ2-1	CASSYSSDSSRNEQFF	TGTGCCAGCAGTTACTCGAGTGACTCGAGCAGGAATGAGCAGTTCTTC
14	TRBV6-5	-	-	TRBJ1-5	CASSATHPDQPQHF	TGTGCCAGCAGTGCCACGCACCCAGATCAGCCCCAGCATTTT
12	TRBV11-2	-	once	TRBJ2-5	CASRKPKETQYF	TGTGCCAGCAGGAAACCTAAAGAGACCCAGTACTTC
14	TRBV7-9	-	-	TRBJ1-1	CASSTLVPSPEAFF	TGTGCCAGCAGCACGCTCGTCCCAAGCCCTGAAGCTTTCTTT
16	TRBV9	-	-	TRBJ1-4	CASSVSSGSTNEKLFF	TGTGCCAGCAGCGTATCTTCCGGGTCAACTAATGAAAAACTGTTTTTT
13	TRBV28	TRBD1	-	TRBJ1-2	CATFGDRAYGYTF	TGTGCAACTTTTGGGGACAGGGCCTATGGCTACACCTTC
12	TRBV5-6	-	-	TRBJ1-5	CASSLGRSAQHF	TGTGCCAGCAGCTTGGGCCGCTCGGCCCAGCATTTT
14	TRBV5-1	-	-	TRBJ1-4	CASSLDSTNEKLFF	TGCGCCAGCAGCTTGGACAGCACTAATGAAAAACTGTTTTTT
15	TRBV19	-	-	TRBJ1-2	CASSTGISFNYGYTF	TGTGCCAGTAGTACCGGGATCTCTTTTAACTATGGCTACACCTTC
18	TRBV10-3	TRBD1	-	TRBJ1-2	CAISESGTGGTLFYGYTF	TGTGCCATCAGTGAGTCCGGGACAGGGGGCACACTTTTCTATGGCTACACCTTC
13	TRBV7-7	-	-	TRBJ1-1	CASSLAPGSEAFF	TGTGCCAGCAGCTTAGCACCGGGCAGTGAAGCTTTCTTT
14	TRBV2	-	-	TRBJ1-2	CASRLEGTGGGYTF	TGTGCCAGCAGATTGGAAGGTACCGGGGGTGGCTACACCTTC
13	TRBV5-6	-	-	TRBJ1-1	CASSLWVGTEAFF	TGTGCCAGCAGCTTGTGGGTTGGCACTGAAGCTTTCTTT
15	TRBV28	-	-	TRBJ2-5	CASSPAERRAETQYF	TGTGCCAGCAGCCCCGCGGAGAGGAGAGCAGAGACCCAGTACTTC